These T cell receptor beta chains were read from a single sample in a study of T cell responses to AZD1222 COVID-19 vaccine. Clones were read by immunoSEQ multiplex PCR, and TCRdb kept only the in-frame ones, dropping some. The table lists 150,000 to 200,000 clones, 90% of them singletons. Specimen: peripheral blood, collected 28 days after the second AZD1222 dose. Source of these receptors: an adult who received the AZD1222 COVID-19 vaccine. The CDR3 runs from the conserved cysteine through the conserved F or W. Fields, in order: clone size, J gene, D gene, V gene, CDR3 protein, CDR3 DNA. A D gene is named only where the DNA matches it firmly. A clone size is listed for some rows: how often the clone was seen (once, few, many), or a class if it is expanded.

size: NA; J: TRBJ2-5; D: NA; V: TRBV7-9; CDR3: CATGTQYF; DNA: TGTGCCACAGGGACCCAGTACTTC
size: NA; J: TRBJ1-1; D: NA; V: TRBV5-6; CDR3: CASSLGTPTNTEAFF; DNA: TGTGCCAGCAGCCTCGGGACCCCGACGAACACTGAAGCTTTCTTT
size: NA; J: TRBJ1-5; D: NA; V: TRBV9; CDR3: CASSRRQESNQPQHF; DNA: TGTGCCAGCAGCCGTAGACAGGAGAGCAATCAGCCCCAGCATTTT
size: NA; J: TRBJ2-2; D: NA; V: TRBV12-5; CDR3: CASGPETGELFF; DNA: TGTGCTAGTGGTCCTGAGACCGGGGAGCTGTTTTTT
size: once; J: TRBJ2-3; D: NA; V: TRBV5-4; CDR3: CASSETGSADTQYF; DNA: TGTGCCAGCAGCGAAACAGGGAGCGCAGATACGCAGTATTTT
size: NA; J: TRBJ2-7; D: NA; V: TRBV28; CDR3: CASSPPALGHNEQYF; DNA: TGTGCCAGCAGTCCCCCCGCCCTTGGGCACAACGAGCAGTACTTC
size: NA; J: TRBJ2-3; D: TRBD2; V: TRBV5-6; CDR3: CASSLRTSGADTQYF; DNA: TGTGCCAGCAGCCTTCGGACTAGCGGCGCAGATACGCAGTATTTT
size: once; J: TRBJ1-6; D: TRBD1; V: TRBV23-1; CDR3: CASSPGTGYSPLHF; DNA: TGCGCCAGCAGTCCCGGGACAGGCTATTCACCCCTCCACTTT
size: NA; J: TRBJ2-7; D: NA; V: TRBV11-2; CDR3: CASSLGGLGYEQYF; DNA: TGTGCCAGCAGCTTAGGGGGCCTGGGATACGAGCAGTACTTC
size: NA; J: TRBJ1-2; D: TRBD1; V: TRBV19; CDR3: CASSIGPGTGRNYGYTF; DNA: TGTGCCAGTAGTATCGGTCCCGGGACAGGGAGGAACTATGGCTACACCTTC
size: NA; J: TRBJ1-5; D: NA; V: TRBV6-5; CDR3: CASSYSSGDQPQHF; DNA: TGTGCCAGCAGTTACTCCTCCGGGGATCAGCCCCAGCATTTT
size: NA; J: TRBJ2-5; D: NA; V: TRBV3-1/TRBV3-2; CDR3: CASSPTSEETQYF; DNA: TGTGCCAGCAGCCCCACATCAGAGGAGACCCAGTACTTC
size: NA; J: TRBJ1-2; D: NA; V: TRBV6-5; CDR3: CASREGGPGGYTF; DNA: TGTGCCAGCAGGGAGGGCGGGCCCGGTGGCTACACCTTC
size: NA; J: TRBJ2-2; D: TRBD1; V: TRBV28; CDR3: CASKPGTGSGELFF; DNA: TGTGCCTCCAAACCCGGGACAGGGTCCGGGGAGCTGTTTTTT
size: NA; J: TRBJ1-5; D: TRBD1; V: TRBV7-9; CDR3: CASSLDGQVNQPQHF; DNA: TGTGCCAGCAGCTTAGACGGACAGGTGAATCAGCCCCAGCATTTT
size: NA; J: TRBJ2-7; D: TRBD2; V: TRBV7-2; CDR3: CASSLGLAGSEQYF; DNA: TGTGCCAGCAGCCTGGGACTAGCGGGGAGCGAGCAGTACTTC
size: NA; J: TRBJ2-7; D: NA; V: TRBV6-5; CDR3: CASSNRQFHEQYF; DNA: TGTGCCAGCAGCAATCGACAGTTCCACGAGCAGTACTTC
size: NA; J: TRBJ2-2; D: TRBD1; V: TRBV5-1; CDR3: CASSLTSDRASGELFF; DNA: TGCGCCAGCAGCCTAACAAGCGACAGGGCCAGCGGGGAGCTGTTTTTT
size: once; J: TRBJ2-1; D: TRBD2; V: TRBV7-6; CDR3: CASSLEALLAGGGLEQFF; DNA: TGTGCCAGCAGCTTAGAGGCCCTTTTAGCGGGGGGTGGTCTCGAGCAGTTCTTC
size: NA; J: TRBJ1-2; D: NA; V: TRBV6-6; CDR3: CASSDGAQSLYGYTF; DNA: TGTGCCAGCAGTGACGGGGCCCAGTCTCTCTATGGCTACACCTTC
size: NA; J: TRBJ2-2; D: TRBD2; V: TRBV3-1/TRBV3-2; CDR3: CASSPSGVSNTGELFF; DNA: TGTGCCAGCAGCCCTAGCGGGGTGTCGAACACCGGGGAGCTGTTTTTT
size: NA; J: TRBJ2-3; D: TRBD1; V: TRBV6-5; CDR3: CASRRQGAQTDTQYF; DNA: TGTGCCAGCAGGCGACAGGGGGCGCAGACAGATACGCAGTATTTT
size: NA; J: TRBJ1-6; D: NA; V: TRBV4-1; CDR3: CASSQQPPFAGYRTRNSPLHF; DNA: TGCGCCAGCAGCCAACAACCCCCATTCGCCGGGTATCGTACAAGGAATTCACCCCTCCACTTT
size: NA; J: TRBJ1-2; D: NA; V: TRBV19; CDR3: CASSTGQNYGYTF; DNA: TGTGCCAGTAGTACAGGACAGAACTATGGCTACACCTTC
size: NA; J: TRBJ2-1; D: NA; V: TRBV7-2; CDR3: CASSLASGTRNEQFF; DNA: TGTGCCAGCAGCTTGGCTTCCGGGACACGCAATGAGCAGTTCTTC
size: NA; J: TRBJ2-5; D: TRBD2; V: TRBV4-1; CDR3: CASSQDQAGGRGTQYF; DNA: TGCGCCAGCAGCCAAGATCAAGCGGGAGGACGGGGGACCCAGTACTTC
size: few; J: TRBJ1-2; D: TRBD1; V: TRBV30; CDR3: CAWTRQGEAYTF; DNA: TGTGCCTGGACCCGACAGGGTGAGGCCTACACCTTC
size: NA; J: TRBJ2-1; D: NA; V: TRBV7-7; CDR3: CASSLALNTYNEQFF; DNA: TGTGCCAGCAGCTTAGCGCTCAATACCTACAATGAGCAGTTCTTC
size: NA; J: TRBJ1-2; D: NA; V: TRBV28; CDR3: CATSPPAPGYTF; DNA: TGTGCCACCAGTCCCCCCGCGCCTGGCTACACCTTC
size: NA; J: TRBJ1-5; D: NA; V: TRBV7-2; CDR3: CASSLGPNQPQHF; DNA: TGTGCCAGCAGCTTAGGACCGAATCAGCCCCAGCATTTT
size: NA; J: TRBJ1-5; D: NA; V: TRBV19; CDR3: CASSMRGDYQPQHF; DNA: TGTGCCAGTAGTATGAGGGGCGATTATCAGCCCCAGCATTTT
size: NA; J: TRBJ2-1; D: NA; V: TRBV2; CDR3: CASNEQGVTYNEQFF; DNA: TGTGCCAGCAATGAACAGGGAGTCACCTACAATGAGCAGTTCTTC
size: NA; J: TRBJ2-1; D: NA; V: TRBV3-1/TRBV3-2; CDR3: CASSHAERAEQFF; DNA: TGTGCCAGCAGCCATGCCGAGCGGGCTGAGCAGTTCTTC
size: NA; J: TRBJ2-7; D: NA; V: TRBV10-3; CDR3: CAISETSNEQYF; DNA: TGTGCCATCAGTGAGACTAGCAACGAGCAGTACTTC
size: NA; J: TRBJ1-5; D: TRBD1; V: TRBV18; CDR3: CASSGTGGYNQPQHF; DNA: TGTGCCAGCTCAGGGACAGGGGGCTACAATCAGCCCCAGCATTTT
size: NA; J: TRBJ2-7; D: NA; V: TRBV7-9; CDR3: CASSRGATTASEQYF; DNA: TGTGCCAGCAGTCGAGGGGCGACAACGGCCTCCGAGCAGTACTTC
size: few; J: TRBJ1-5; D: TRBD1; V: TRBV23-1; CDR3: CASSQSGTARNGLLQPQHF; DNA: TGCGCCAGCAGTCAATCAGGGACAGCTCGTAATGGGTTACTCCAGCCCCAGCATTTT
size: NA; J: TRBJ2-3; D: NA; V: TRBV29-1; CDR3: CSVMGDTDTQYF; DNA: TGCAGCGTTATGGGGGACACAGATACGCAGTATTTT
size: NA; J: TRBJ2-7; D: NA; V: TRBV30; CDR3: CAWSVHGQFDYEQYF; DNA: TGTGCCTGGAGTGTACACGGACAGTTCGACTACGAGCAGTACTTC
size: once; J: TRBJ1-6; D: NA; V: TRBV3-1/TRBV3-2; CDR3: CASSPRQARKALHF; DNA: TGTGCCAGCAGCCCTAGACAGGCGAGGAAGGCCCTCCACTTT
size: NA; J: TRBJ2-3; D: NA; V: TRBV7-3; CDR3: CASSRNTGVDTQYF; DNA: TGTGCCAGCAGCCGTAATACGGGAGTGGATACGCAGTATTTT
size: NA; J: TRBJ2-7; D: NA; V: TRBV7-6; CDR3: CASSPPGREASYEQYF; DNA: TGTGCCAGCAGCCCACCGGGCCGTGAGGCGTCCTACGAGCAGTACTTC
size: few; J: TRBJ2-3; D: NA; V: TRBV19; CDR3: CASSLTSSAGTDTQYF; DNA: TGTGCCAGTAGTTTAACTAGCTCGGCTGGCACAGATACGCAGTATTTT
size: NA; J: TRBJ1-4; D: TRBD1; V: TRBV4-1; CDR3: CASSQGQGATTNEKLFF; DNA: TGCGCCAGCAGCCAGGGACAGGGGGCCACAACTAATGAAAAACTGTTTTTT
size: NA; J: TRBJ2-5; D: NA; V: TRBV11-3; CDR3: CASSPGNQETQYF; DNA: TGTGCCAGCAGCCCGGGGAACCAAGAGACCCAGTACTTC
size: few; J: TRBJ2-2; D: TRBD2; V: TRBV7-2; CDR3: CASSFLAGGPDTGELFF; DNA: TGTGCCAGCAGCTTTCTAGCGGGAGGGCCGGACACCGGGGAGCTGTTTTTT
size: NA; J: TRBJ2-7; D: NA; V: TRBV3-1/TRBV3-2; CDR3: CASSPSRSTGDEQYF; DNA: TGTGCCAGCAGTCCATCACGGTCTACCGGGGACGAGCAGTACTTC
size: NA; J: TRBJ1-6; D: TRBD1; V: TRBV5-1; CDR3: CASSWGTGENSPLHF; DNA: TGCGCCAGCAGCTGGGGGACAGGGGAAAATTCACCCCTCCACTTT